The 15 T cell receptor beta chains listed next were all sequenced from one sample in a study of a mutant IDH1 vaccine in newly diagnosed glioma. Time point noted: baseline, week 1 (first vaccination visit). The treatment denotes: pre-vaccination baseline after standard-of-care therapy. Using immunoSEQ multiplex PCR, the repertoire was profiled, and TCRdb retains in-frame clones only, with some absent. The table has about 32,000 clones, over 75% seen once. This material consisted of PBMCs, taken from a glioma patient treated with radiotherapy, temozolomide or both. The origin of the receptors is a man aged 25-45 years with glioma.

The chain recombines TRBV2 with TRBJ2-1; D is unresolved. Germline V gene lookup returns CDR1 SNHLY and CDR2 FYNNEI. Trimming took off 7 bases at V and 5 bases at J, with 18 bases between the two ends. There are 15 residues in the CDR3. The CDR3 coding sequence is TGTGCCAGCACCCTAACCTGGGTAATCGACAATGAGCAGTTCTTC. Translated, it gives CASTLTWVIDNEQFF.

This clone was observed once. This chain connects TRBV6-1 to TRBJ1-3; 12 positions agree with TRBD1. Germline CDR1 reads MNHNS; CDR2 reads SASEGT. The CDR3 runs to 20 residues. After removal of 2 bases from V and 0 bases from J, the junction contained 11 bases not matched to a gene. DNA of the CDR3: TGTGCCAGCAGTGAAAAGAAGGGACAGGGGGCTAATAGCTCTGGAAACACCATATATTTT. Amino acid sequence: CASSEKKGQGANSSGNTIYF.

In its sample, this clone was seen a few times. Other DNA sequences of this sample code for an identical CDR3. The rearrangement uses TRBV5-1 and TRBJ1-4, with no clear D. V was shortened by 0 bases and J by 0 bases, with 6 bases between the two germline ends. CDR3 length: 15 residues. The germline gives CDR1 SGHRS, CDR2 YFSETQ. The CDR3 DNA reads TGCGCCAGCAGCTTGGCGGCAGCAACTAATGAAAAACTGTTTTTT. Its protein product is CASSLAAATNEKLFF.

The chain combines TRBV30 with TRBJ1-3; a possible D gene is TRBD1 (5 bases). The germline V and J ends were trimmed by 7 bases and 0 bases, with 16 bases remaining between them. The CDR3 runs 15 residues. The germline V gene encodes CDR1 GTSNPN and CDR2 SVGIG (reference sequence). The CDR3: CAFSRPGNSGNTIYF. DNA of the CDR3: TGTGCCTTTTCACGTCCAGGGAACTCTGGAAACACCATATATTTT.

The genes are TRBV19 and TRBJ2-1; D may be TRBD1 (6 bases). V was clipped by 3 bases and J by 9 bases, with 9 bases between them. Germline lookup yields CDR1 LNHDA and CDR2 SQIVND (reference sequence). CDR3 length: 12 residues. CDR3 region: CASSIGGVEQFF. The CDR3 nucleotides read TGTGCCAGTAGTATTGGGGGCGTTGAGCAGTTCTTC.

The chain recombines TRBV6-4 with TRBJ2-7; 10 nucleotides agree with TRBD1. Trimming took 3 bases from V and 6 from J; bases not matched to a gene: 2. The CDR3 consists of 13 residues. CDR1 MRHNA and CDR2 SNTAGT come from the germline V gene. The DNA for the CDR3 is TGTGCCAGCAGTGAGGGACAGGGGCGCGAGCAGTACTTC. Its protein is CASSEGQGREQYF.

V and J are TRBV7-7 and TRBJ2-7; 14 nucleotides align to TRBD2. The germline CDR1 and CDR2 sequences are SSHAT and FNYEAQ (reference sequence). The CDR3 has 15 amino acids. The V and J ends lost 5 bases and 3 bases, in that order; junction bases with no gene match: 3. The CDR3 DNA follows: TGTGCCAGCAGCCCTGGACTAGCGGGAGGCTACGAGCAGTACTTC. Translating gives CASSPGLAGGYEQYF. Based on the CDR3 plus reference TRBV7-7 and TRBJ2-7, the full variable domain is GAGVSQSPRYKVTKRGQDVTLRCDPISSHATLYWYQQALGQGPEFLTYFNYEAQPDKSGLPSDRFSAERPEGSISTLTIQRTEQRDSAMYRCASSPGLAGGYEQYFGPGTRLTVT.

This chain connects TRBV19 to TRBJ1-5; TRBD1 matches at 11 bases. The CDR3 length is 13 residues. Germline CDR1 and CDR2: LNHDA and SQIVND (reference sequence). V trimming: 11 bases; J trimming: 3 bases; junction bases outside the gene matches: 3. CDR3 residues: CASGQGVNQPQHF. The CDR3 DNA follows: TGTGCCTCGGGACAGGGGGTCAATCAGCCCCAGCATTTT.

The chain employs TRBV5-4 and TRBJ2-3; TRBD1 matches 7 bases. Per the germline V gene, CDR1 is SGHNT and CDR2 is YYREEE (reference sequence). The CDR3 spans 15 residues. J gave up 0 bases and V 2 bases, and 3 bases lay outside the gene matches. CDR3 residues: CASSFDRASTDTQYF. CDR3 nucleotide sequence: TGTGCCAGCAGCTTCGACAGGGCTAGCACAGATACGCAGTATTTT.

This clone was found once. CDR3 bases: TGTGCCAGCAGGCTTGGGACAGGAAGCAATCAGCCCCAGCATTTT. Amino acids: CASRLGTGSNQPQHF. V usage is TRBV27 and J usage is TRBJ1-5; 8 bases are shared with TRBD1. The length of the CDR3 is 15 residues. The germline CDR1 and CDR2 sequences are MNHEY and SMNVEV (reference sequence). Germline trimming cut 6 bases from V and 1 base from J; bases unmatched to any gene: 5.

The genes are TRBV19 and TRBJ2-3, with D possibly matching TRBD1 (5 bases). CDR3 length equals 16 residues. Germline CDR1 LNHDA, CDR2 SQIVND (reference sequence). V shed 1 base and J shed 0 bases, with 11 bases lying between them. CDR3: CASSIGTQASTDTQYF. CDR3 nucleotide sequence: TGTGCCAGTAGTATAGGCACACAGGCTAGCACAGATACGCAGTATTTT.

This chain links TRBV7-8 with TRBJ2-7, with TRBD1 matching over 11 bases. Germline V gene data show CDR1 as SGHVS and CDR2 as FQNEAQ. The CDR3 length is 15 residues. The V gene end was trimmed by 1 base and the J gene end by 4 bases; junction bases not matched to a gene: 3. This CDR3 reads CASSLGTGGGYEQYF. CDR3 sequence (DNA): TGTGCCAGCAGCTTAGGGACAGGGGGCGGGTACGAGCAGTACTTC.

In this sample, this clone turned up once. This chain links TRBV27 with TRBJ2-6, with D uncertain. There are 15 residues in the CDR3. CDR1 and CDR2 from the germline V gene are MNHEY and SMNVEV (reference sequence). V shed 0 bases and J shed 0 bases, with 3 bases lying between them. CDR3 DNA sequence: TGTGCCAGCAGTTTATCGGGCTCTGGGGCCAACGTCCTGACTTTC. It encodes CASSLSGSGANVLTF.

This clone has more than one count but fewer than ten. The rearrangement uses TRBV13 and TRBJ1-2; D may be TRBD1 (5 bases). The CDR3 consists of 15 residues. Germline V gene lookup returns CDR1 PRHDT and CDR2 FYEKMQ (reference sequence). The V gene lost 3 bases and the J gene lost 4 bases, with 15 bases spanning the gap. The CDR3 nucleotides read TGTGCCAGCAGCTTCCGGGACCCCACGGTCTATGGCTACACCTTC. It translates to CASSFRDPTVYGYTF.

The CDR3 loop is CASTWDRLEYGYTF. CDR3 DNA: TGTGCCAGCACCTGGGACAGATTAGAATATGGCTACACCTTC. The chain uses TRBV7-2 and TRBJ1-2; 7 positions match TRBD1. The V gene end was trimmed by 7 bases and the J gene end by 5 bases; junction bases not matched to a gene: 10. Germline assignment: CDR1 SGHTA and CDR2 FQGNSA. This CDR3 spans 14 amino acids.